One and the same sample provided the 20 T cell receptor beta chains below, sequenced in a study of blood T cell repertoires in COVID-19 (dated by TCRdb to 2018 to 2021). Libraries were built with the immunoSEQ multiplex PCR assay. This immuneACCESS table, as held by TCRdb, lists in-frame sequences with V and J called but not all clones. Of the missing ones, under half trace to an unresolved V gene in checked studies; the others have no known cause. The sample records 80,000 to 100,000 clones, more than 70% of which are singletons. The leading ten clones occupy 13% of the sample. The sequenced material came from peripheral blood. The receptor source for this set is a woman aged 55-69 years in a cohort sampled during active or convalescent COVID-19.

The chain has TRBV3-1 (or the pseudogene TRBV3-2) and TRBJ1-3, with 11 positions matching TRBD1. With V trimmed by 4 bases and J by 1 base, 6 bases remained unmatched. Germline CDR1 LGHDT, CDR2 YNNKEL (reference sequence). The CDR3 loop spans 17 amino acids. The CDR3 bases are TGTGCCAGCAGCCCGGGTCGGGACAGGGGGTCTGGAAACACCATATATTTT. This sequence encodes CASSPGRDRGSGNTIYF.

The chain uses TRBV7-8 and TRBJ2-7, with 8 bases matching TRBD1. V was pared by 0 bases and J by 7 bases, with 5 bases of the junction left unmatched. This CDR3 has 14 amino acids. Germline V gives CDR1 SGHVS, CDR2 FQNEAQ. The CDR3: CASSLAQTGGEQYF. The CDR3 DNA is TGTGCCAGCAGCTTAGCCCAAACAGGGGGAGAGCAGTACTTC.

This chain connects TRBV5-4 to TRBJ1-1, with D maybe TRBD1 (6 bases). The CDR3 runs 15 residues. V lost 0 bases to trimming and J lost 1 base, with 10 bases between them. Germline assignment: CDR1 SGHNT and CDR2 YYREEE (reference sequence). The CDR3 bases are TGTGCCAGCAGCTTGGGGACAGCAAGGAACACTGAAGCTTTCTTT. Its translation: CASSLGTARNTEAFF.

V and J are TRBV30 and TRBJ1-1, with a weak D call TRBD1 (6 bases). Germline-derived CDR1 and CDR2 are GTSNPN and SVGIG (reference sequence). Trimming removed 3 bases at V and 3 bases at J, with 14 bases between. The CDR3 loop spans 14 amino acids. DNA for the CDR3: TGTGCCTGGAGCGCCCCAGGGGTGTACACTGAAGCTTTCTTT. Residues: CAWSAPGVYTEAFF.

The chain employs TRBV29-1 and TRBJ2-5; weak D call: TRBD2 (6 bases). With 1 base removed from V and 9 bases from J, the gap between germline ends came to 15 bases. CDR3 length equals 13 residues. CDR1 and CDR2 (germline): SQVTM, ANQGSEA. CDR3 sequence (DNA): TGCAGCGTTGAAGCAGGGATCGGGGAGGCCCAGTACTTC. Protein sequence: CSVEAGIGEAQYF.

The CDR3 DNA is TGTGCCAGCAGTTTAATCCTAGCGGGTACCTCCTACGAGCAGTACTTC. Its protein product is CASSLILAGTSYEQYF. The chain has TRBV28 and TRBJ2-7; 8 bases line up with TRBD2. CDR1 is MDHEN, CDR2 SYDVKM, per germline. V shed 2 bases, J shed 0 bases, and the junction held 6 bases outside the gene matches. The CDR3 spans 16 residues.

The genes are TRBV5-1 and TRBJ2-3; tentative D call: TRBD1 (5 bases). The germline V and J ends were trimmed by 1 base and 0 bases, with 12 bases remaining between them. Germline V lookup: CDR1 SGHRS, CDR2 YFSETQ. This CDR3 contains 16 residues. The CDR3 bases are TGCGCCAGCAGCTTGCCAGGGTCCTCTAGCACAGATACGCAGTATTTT. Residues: CASSLPGSSSTDTQYF.

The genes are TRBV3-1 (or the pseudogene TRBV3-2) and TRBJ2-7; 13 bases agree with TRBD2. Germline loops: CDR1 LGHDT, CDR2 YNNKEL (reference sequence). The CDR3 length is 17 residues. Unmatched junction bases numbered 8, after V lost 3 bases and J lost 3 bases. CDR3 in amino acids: CASSHPPGTSGDYEQYF. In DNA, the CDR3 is TGTGCCAGCAGCCACCCTCCCGGGACTAGCGGGGACTACGAGCAGTACTTC.

CDR3 protein: CASSQDGAGSNQPQHF. The CDR3, as DNA: TGCGCCAGCAGCCAAGACGGGGCGGGGAGCAATCAGCCCCAGCATTTT. V is TRBV4-1 and J is TRBJ1-5, with D possibly TRBD1 on 5 matching bases. The CDR3 sequence is 16 residues long. V shed 0 bases and J shed 1 base, with 10 bases lying between them. Germline loops: CDR1 MGHRA, CDR2 YSYEKL.

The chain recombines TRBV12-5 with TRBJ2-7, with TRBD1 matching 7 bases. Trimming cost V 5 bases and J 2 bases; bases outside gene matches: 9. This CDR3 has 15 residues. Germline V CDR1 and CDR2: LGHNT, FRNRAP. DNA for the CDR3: TGTGCTAGTGGTGCCCCGGGACAGCTGACCTACGAGCAGTACTTC. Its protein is CASGAPGQLTYEQYF. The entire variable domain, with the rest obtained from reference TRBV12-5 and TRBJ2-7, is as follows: DARVTQTPRHKVTEMGQEVTMRCQPILGHNTVFWYRQTMMQGLELLAYFRNRAPLDDSGMPKDRFSAEMPDATLATLKIQPSEPRDSAVYFCASGAPGQLTYEQYFGPGTRLTVT.

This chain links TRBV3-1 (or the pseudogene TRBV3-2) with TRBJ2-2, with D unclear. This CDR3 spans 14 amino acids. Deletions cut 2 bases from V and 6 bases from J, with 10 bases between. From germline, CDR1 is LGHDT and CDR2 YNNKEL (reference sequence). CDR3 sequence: CASSQFSLSGELFF. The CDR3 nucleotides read TGTGCCAGCAGCCAATTTTCACTCTCCGGGGAGCTGTTTTTT.

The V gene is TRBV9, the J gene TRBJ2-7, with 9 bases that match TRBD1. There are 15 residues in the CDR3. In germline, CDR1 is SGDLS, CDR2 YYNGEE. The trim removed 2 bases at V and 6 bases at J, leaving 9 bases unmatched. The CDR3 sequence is CASSVSGTGTLEQYF. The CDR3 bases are TGTGCCAGCAGCGTTTCCGGGACAGGGACCCTCGAGCAGTACTTC.

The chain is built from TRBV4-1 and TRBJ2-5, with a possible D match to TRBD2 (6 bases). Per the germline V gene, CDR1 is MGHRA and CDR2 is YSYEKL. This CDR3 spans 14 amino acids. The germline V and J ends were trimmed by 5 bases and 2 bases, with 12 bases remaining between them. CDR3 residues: CASSFSGWQETQYF. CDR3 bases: TGCGCCAGCAGCTTCAGCGGGTGGCAAGAGACCCAGTACTTC.

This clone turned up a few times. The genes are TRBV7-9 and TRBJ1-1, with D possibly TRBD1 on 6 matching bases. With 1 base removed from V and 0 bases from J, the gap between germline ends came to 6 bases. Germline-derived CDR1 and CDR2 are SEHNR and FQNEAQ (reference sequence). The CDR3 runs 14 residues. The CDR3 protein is CASSLGTVNTEAFF. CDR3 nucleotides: TGTGCCAGCAGCTTAGGGACAGTGAACACTGAAGCTTTCTTT.

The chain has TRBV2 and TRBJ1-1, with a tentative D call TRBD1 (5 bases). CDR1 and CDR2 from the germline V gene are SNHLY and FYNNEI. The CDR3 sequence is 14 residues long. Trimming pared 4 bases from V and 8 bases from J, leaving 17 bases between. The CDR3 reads CASSGGGRGSEAFF. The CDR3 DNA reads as TGTGCCAGCAGTGGGGGGGGAAGAGGCTCGGAAGCTTTCTTT.

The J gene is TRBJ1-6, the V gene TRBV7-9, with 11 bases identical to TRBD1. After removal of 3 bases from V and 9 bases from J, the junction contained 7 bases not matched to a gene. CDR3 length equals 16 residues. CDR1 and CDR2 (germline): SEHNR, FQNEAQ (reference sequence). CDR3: CASSLTPGQGGSPLHF. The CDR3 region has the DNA TGTGCCAGCAGCTTGACCCCGGGACAGGGGGGTTCACCCCTCCACTTT.

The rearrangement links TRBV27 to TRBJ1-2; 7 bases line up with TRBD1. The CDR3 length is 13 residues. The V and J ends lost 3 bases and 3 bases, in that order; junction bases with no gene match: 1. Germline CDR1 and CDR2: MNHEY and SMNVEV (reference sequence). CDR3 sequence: CASSFTGDYGYTF. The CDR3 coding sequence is TGTGCCAGCAGTTTCACAGGGGACTATGGCTACACCTTC.

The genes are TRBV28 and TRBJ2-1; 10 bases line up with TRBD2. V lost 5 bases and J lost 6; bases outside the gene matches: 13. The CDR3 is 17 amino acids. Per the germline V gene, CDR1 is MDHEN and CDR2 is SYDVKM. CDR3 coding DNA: TGTGCCAGCAGTACCCCCGGGGCGGTAGCGGGAGGCAATGAGCAGTTCTTC. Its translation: CASSTPGAVAGGNEQFF.

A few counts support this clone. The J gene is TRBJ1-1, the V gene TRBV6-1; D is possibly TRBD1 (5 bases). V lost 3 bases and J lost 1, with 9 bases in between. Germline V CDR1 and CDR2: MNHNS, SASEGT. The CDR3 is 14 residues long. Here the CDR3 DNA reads TGTGCCAGCAGTGACAGGGCCCCGAACACTGAAGCTTTCTTT. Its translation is CASSDRAPNTEAFF.

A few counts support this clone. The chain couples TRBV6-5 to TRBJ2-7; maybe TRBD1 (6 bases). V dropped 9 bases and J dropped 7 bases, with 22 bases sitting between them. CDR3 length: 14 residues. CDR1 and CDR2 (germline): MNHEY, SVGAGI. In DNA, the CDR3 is TGTGCCAGTAGAGGACAGCTTCTTAGGGAAGAGCAGTACTTC. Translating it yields CASRGQLLREEQYF.